Shown below are 22 T cell receptor beta chains from a single sample sequenced in a study of blood T cell repertoires in COVID-19. Clones were read by immunoSEQ multiplex PCR, and TCRdb kept only the in-frame ones, dropping some. The sample contains approximately 72,000 clones, 85% to 90% of which appear only once. Sequencing used peripheral blood. These receptors were collected from a woman aged 80 or over with active or convalescent COVID-19.

This clone was detected a few times. V usage is TRBV28 and J usage is TRBJ1-3; D possibly corresponds to TRBD1 (5 bases). Trimming removed 10 bases from V and 0 bases from J, with 7 bases in between. Germline lookup yields CDR1 MDHEN and CDR2 SYDVKM. The CDR3 is 12 amino acids. CDR3 nucleotides: TGTGCCACTACAGGCTCTGGAAACACCATATATTTT. Translating gives CATTGSGNTIYF.

The chain combines TRBV10-1 with TRBJ1-2; a possible D gene is TRBD1 (6 bases). V was clipped by 0 bases and J by 10 bases, with 12 bases between them. CDR1 is WNHNN and CDR2 is SYGVQD in the germline V gene (reference sequence). The CDR3 totals 13 residues. The CDR3 sequence is CASSESVQGTYTF. Here the CDR3 DNA reads TGCGCCAGCAGTGAGTCCGTCCAGGGGACCTACACCTTC.

The chain combines TRBV6-6 with TRBJ1-6, with 9 positions matching TRBD1. CDR1 and CDR2 (germline): MNHNY, SVGAGI (reference sequence). With V trimmed by 0 bases and J by 14 bases, 2 bases remained unmatched. The CDR3 spans 13 residues. The CDR3 loop is CASSYSTGGTLHF. For the CDR3, the DNA is TGTGCCAGCAGTTACTCGACAGGGGGTACCCTCCACTTT.

The V call is TRBV6-5, the J call TRBJ2-6; D unresolved. Trimming removed 10 bases from V and 0 bases from J, with 10 bases in between. The germline gives CDR1 MNHEY, CDR2 SVGAGI. The CDR3 totals 14 residues. The CDR3 DNA reads TGTGCCATCCCCCTACTCTCTGGGGCCAACGTCCTGACTTTC. Encoded protein: CAIPLLSGANVLTF.

The chain uses TRBV5-4 and TRBJ2-3, with D possibly being TRBD1 (5 bases). The V end was cut by 5 bases, the J end by 1 base, with 14 bases between. The CDR3 runs 15 residues. The germline gives CDR1 SGHNT, CDR2 YYREEE (reference sequence). DNA for the CDR3: TGTGCCAGCAGTCTCCAGGGTTTACGCACAGATACGCAGTATTTT. Translated, it gives CASSLQGLRTDTQYF.

The rearrangement links TRBV6-5 to TRBJ2-3; D is perhaps TRBD2 (6 bases). This CDR3 comprises 13 residues. Trimming took off 2 bases at V and 5 bases at J, with 8 bases between the two ends. Per germline, CDR1 MNHEY and CDR2 SVGAGI. DNA for the CDR3: TGTGCCAGCAGTTACCCCGGGAGAGATACGCAGTATTTT. It yields the protein CASSYPGRDTQYF.

The V call is TRBV7-3, the J call TRBJ2-3; TRBD1 might be the D (6 bases). The CDR3 runs to 14 residues. The V gene's germline CDR1 is SGHTA and CDR2 FQGTGA. Trimming pared 5 bases from V and 2 bases from J, leaving 11 bases between. The CDR3 bases are TGTGCCAGCAGCCATGAGGGGGACACAGATACGCAGTATTTT. Protein: CASSHEGDTDTQYF.

The V call is TRBV28, the J call TRBJ1-1; D is undetermined. This CDR3 is built from 15 residues. V was clipped by 4 bases and J by 6 bases, with 18 bases between them. Germline V gene data show CDR1 as MDHEN and CDR2 as SYDVKM. CDR3 sequence (DNA): TGTGCCAGCAGTTCCTGGGCCAGGCCCGTCGCTGAAGCTTTCTTT. Encoded protein: CASSSWARPVAEAFF.

The genes are TRBV2 and TRBJ2-7; D might be TRBD2 (6 bases). Germline V CDR1 and CDR2: SNHLY, FYNNEI. Trimming pared 4 bases from V and 6 bases from J, leaving 13 bases between. CDR3 length equals 13 residues. The CDR3: CASSGGTRVEQYF. The DNA for the CDR3 is TGTGCCAGCAGTGGCGGGACGAGAGTCGAGCAGTACTTC.

About this clone: One end of the junction is discordant with germline, which a read error may explain. The CDR3 loop reads CASSKPQGGKQPQHF. CDR3 nucleotide sequence: TGTGCCAGCAGTAAGCCCCAAGGGGGCAAACAGCCCCAGCATTTT. V and J are TRBV28 and TRBJ1-5; 7 nucleotides match TRBD1. CDR3 length equals 15 residues. Germline loops: CDR1 MDHEN, CDR2 SYDVKM.

This sequence joins TRBV19 and TRBJ1-4; D is undetermined. The V and J ends lost 0 bases and 3 bases respectively, with 11 bases between them. Per germline, CDR1 LNHDA and CDR2 SQIVND (reference sequence). This CDR3 contains 16 residues. CDR3 residues: CASSIDRVRSNEKLFF. As DNA, the CDR3 is TGTGCCAGTAGTATAGATCGGGTTCGGTCTAATGAAAAACTGTTTTTT.

The chain uses TRBV19 and TRBJ1-1; TRBD1 might be the D (5 bases). From germline, CDR1 is LNHDA and CDR2 SQIVND (reference sequence). Trimming removed 3 bases from V and 3 bases from J, with 11 bases in between. This CDR3 has 14 residues. The chain's CDR3 is CASSISGGDTEAFF. DNA of the CDR3: TGTGCCAGTAGTATTTCGGGGGGGGACACTGAAGCTTTCTTT.

The genes are TRBV7-2 and TRBJ1-2; the D gene is possibly TRBD1 (5 bases). Per the germline V gene, CDR1 is SGHTA and CDR2 is FQGNSA. V was trimmed by 7 bases and J by 6 bases, leaving 18 bases between them. CDR3 length: 14 amino acids. CDR3 sequence reads: CASTRGEGINGYTF. CDR3 bases: TGTGCCAGCACCCGGGGGGAGGGGATTAATGGCTACACCTTC.

The chain carries TRBV28 and TRBJ1-3, with TRBD1 as a possible D gene (5 bases). With 7 bases removed from V and 1 base from J, the gap between germline ends came to 14 bases. Germline values: CDR1 MDHEN, CDR2 SYDVKM. The CDR3 consists of 15 residues. CDR3 bases: TGTGCCAGCACCGACCATGGGGCATCTGGAAACACCATATATTTT. Translating gives CASTDHGASGNTIYF.

The V call is TRBV10-1, the J call TRBJ1-3; the D gene is possibly TRBD1 (6 bases). CDR1 and CDR2 (germline): WNHNN, SYGVQD (reference sequence). The germline V and J ends were trimmed by 3 bases and 2 bases, with 14 bases remaining between them. CDR3 size: 16 residues. The CDR3 sequence: CASSDTGTNAGNTIYF. CDR3 DNA sequence: TGCGCCAGCAGTGACACAGGGACGAATGCTGGAAACACCATATATTTT.

In nucleotides, the CDR3 is TGTGCCAGCTGCTACCTCGGTAGCACGCAGTATTTT. Translated: CASCYLGSTQYF. The chain links TRBV7-2 to TRBJ2-3; no clear D gene. Germline V gene lookup returns CDR1 SGHTA and CDR2 FQGNSA. The ends were cut back, 8 bases at V and 9 bases at J, with 15 bases in the middle. This CDR3 is built from 12 residues.

Points on this clone: Other DNA sequences in the sample encode the same CDR3. This chain links TRBV12-3 or TRBV12-4 with TRBJ1-5; D might be TRBD1 (5 bases). There are 13 residues in the CDR3. Deletions cut 5 bases from V and 2 bases from J, with 7 bases between. The CDR3 loop reads CASSQGGNQPQHF. CDR3 in DNA: TGTGCCAGCAGTCAGGGTGGCAATCAGCCCCAGCATTTT.

V gene TRBV7-2 combines with J gene TRBJ2-3; the match to TRBD1 covers 7 bases. This CDR3 is built from 16 residues. V lost 0 bases and J lost 5; bases outside the gene matches: 8. CDR1 SGHTA and CDR2 FQGNSA come from the germline V gene. The CDR3 is CASSLADRVLIDTQYF. CDR3 DNA: TGTGCCAGCAGCTTAGCCGACAGGGTGCTAATAGATACGCAGTATTTT.

V and J are TRBV7-6 and TRBJ1-6; D may be TRBD1 (6 bases). The CDR3 is made up of 14 amino acids. Germline CDR1 is SGHVS and CDR2 is FNYEAQ. Trimming cost V 4 bases and J 10 bases, with 14 bases left between them. Here the CDR3 DNA reads TGTGCCAGCAGCTCTCTACAGGGTGGGTCACCCCTCCACTTT. Its protein product is CASSSLQGGSPLHF.

This clone turned up a few times. The chain recombines TRBV12-3 or TRBV12-4 with TRBJ2-1; no definite D call. This CDR3 has 12 residues. V lost 6 bases to trimming and J lost 6 bases, with 9 bases between them. The CDR3 DNA reads as TGTGCCAGCAGCCCCGACATCAATGAGCAGTTCTTC. As protein: CASSPDINEQFF.

The chain uses TRBV3-1 (or the pseudogene TRBV3-2) and TRBJ2-3; 12 nucleotides line up with TRBD2. The germline V gene encodes CDR1 LGHDT and CDR2 YNNKEL (reference sequence). V trimming: 4 bases; J trimming: 0 bases; junction bases outside the gene matches: 8. The CDR3 extends over 18 amino acids. Written as DNA, the CDR3 is TGTGCCAGCAGCCTCACTGCTAGCGGGGGGGTTAGCACAGATACGCAGTATTTT. Protein product: CASSLTASGGVSTDTQYF.

The genes are TRBV15 and TRBJ1-5, with TRBD1 matching 7 bases. The V and J ends lost 6 bases and 0 bases, in that order; junction bases with no gene match: 8. Germline V gives CDR1 LNHNV, CDR2 YYDKDF (reference sequence). The CDR3 consists of 16 residues. The CDR3 bases are TGTGCCACCAGTGGGACAGACATTTATAGCAATCAGCCCCAGCATTTT. Translation: CATSGTDIYSNQPQHF.